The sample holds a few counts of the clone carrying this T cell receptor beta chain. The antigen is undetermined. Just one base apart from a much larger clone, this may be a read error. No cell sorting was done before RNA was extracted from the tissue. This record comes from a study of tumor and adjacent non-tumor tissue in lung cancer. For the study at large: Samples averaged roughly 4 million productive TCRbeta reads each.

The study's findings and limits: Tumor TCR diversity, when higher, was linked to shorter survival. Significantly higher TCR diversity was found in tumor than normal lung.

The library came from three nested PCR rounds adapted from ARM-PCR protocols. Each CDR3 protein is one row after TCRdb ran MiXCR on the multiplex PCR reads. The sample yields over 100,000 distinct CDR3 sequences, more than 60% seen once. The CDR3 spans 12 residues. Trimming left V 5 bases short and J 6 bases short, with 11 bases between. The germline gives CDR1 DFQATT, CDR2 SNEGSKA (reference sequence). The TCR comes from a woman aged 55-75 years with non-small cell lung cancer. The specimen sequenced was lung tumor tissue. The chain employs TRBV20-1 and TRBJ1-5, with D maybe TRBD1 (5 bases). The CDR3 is CSAGHGGQPQHF. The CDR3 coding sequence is TGCAGTGCTGGCCACGGGGGTCAGCCCCAGCATTTT.